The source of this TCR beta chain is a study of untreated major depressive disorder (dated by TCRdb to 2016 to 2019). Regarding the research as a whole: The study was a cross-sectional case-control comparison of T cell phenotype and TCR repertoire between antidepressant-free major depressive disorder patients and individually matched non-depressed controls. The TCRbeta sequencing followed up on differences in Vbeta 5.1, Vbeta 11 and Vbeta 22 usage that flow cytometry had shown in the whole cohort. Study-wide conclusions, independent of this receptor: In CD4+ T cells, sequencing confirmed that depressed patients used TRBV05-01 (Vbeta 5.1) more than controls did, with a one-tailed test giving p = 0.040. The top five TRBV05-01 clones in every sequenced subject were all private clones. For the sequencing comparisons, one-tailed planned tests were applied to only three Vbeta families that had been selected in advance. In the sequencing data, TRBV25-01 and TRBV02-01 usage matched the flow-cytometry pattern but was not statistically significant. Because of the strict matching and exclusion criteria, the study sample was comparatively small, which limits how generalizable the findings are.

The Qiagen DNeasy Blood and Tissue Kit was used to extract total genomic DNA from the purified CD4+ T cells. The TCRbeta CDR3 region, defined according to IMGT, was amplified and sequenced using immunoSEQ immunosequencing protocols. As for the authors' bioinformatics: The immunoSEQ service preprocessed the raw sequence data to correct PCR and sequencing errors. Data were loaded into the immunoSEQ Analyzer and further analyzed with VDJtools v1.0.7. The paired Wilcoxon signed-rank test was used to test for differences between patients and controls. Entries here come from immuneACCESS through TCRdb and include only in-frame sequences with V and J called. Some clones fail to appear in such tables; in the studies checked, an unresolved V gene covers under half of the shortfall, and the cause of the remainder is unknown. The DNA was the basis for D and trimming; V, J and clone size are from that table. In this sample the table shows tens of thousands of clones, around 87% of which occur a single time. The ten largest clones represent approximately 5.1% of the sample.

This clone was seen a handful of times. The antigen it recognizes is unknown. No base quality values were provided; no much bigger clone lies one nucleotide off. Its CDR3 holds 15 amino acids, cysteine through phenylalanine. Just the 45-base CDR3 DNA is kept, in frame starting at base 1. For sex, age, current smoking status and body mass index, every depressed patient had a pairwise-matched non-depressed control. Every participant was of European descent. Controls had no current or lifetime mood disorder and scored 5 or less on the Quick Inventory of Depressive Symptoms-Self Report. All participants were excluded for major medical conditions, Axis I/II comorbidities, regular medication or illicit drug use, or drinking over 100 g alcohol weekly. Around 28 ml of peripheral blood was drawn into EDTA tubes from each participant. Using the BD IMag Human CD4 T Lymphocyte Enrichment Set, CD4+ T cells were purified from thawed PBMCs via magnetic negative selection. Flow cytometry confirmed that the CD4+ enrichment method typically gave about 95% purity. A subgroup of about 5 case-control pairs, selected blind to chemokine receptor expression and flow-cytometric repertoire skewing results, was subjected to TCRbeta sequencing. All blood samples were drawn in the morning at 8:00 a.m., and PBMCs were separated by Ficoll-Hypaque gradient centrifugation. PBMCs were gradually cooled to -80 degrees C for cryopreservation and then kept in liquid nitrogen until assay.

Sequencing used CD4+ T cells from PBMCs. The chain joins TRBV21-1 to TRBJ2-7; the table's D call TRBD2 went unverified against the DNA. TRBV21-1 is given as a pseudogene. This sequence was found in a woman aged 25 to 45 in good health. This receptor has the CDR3 CASSKCTSQAYEQYF. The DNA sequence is TGTGCCAGCAGCAAGTGCACTAGCCAAGCCTACGAGCAGTACTTC.